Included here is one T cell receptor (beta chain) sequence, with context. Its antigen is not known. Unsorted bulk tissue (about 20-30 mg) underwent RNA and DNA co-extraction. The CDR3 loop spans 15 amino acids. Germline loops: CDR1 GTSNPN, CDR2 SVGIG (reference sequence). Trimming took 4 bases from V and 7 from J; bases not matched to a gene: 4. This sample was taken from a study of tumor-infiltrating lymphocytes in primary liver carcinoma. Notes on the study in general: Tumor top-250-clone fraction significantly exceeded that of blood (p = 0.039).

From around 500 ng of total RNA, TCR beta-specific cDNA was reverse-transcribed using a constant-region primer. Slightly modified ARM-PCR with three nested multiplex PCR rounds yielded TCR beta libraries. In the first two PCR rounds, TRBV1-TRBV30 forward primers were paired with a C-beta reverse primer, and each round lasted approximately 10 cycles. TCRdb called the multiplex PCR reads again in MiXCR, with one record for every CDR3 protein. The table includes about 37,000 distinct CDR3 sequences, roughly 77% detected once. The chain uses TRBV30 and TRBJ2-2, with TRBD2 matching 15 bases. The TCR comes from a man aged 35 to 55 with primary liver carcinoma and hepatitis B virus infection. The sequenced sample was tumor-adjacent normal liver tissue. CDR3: CAWTEGLAGGGELFF. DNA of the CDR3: TGTGCCTGGACCGAGGGACTAGCGGGGGGCGGGGAGCTGTTTTTT.